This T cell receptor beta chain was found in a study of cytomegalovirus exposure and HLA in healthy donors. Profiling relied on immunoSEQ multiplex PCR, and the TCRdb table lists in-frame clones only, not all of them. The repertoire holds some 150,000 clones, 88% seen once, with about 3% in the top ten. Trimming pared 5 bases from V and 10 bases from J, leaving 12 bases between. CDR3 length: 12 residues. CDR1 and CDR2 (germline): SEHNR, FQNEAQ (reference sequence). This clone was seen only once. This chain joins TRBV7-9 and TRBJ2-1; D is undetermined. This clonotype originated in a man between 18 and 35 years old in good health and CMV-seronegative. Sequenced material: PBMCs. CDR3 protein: CASSLDSSEQFF. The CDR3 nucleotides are TGTGCCAGCAGCCTCGACTCCTCCGAGCAGTTCTTC.